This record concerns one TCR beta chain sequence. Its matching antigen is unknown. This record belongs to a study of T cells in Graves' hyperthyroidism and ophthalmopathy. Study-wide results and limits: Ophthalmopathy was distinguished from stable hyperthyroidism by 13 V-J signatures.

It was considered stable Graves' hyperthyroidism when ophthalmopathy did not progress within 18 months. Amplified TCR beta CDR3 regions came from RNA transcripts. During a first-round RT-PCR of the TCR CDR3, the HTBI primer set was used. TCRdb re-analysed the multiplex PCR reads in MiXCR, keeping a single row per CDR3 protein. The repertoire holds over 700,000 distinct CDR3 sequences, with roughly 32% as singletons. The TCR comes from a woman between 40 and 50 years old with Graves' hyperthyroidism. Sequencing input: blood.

The CDR3 sequence: CATSSERGDEQYF. CDR3 DNA: TGTGCCACCAGCAGTGAACGAGGGGACGAGCAGTACTTC. The chain links TRBV15 to TRBJ2-7; D assignment may be TRBD1 or TRBD2 (5 bases each). The length of the CDR3 is 13 residues. Germline CDR1 and CDR2: LNHNV and YYDKDF (reference sequence). The ends were cut back, 3 bases at V and 5 bases at J, with 11 bases in the middle.